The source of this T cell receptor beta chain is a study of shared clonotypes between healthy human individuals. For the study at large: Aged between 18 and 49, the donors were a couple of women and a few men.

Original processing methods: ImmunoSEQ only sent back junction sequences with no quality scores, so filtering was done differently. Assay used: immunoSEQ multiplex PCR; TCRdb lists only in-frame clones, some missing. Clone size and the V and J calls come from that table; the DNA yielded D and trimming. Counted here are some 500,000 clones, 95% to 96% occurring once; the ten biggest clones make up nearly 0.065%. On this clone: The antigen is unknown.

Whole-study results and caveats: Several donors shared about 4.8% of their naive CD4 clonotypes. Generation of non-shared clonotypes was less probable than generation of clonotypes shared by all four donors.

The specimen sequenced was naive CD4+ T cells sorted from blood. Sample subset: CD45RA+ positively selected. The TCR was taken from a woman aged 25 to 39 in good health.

The chain's CDR3 is CATSRDPLGGEQYF. CDR3 nucleotides: TGTGCCACCAGCAGGGACCCCCTCGGAGGCGAGCAGTACTTC. The rearrangement links TRBV15 to TRBJ2-7; D is possibly TRBD2 (5 bases). The germline gives CDR1 LNHNV, CDR2 YYDKDF (reference sequence). The CDR3 spans 14 residues. V gave up 3 bases and J gave up 6 bases, with 15 bases separating them.